The 23 T cell receptor beta chains below all came from one sample that was sequenced in a study of T cells after yellow fever vaccination. TCRdb reanalysed the 5' RACE reads using MiXCR and keeps one entry per CDR3 protein. The table includes 300,000 or so distinct CDR3 sequences, around 8.6% detected once. Sequenced here: CD4+ T cells sorted from PBMCs, sampled 5 days after the yellow fever booster vaccination. All receptors come from a man aged 18 to 30 who received the YFV17D yellow fever vaccine.

This clonotype has more than one count but fewer than ten. This chain connects TRBV19 to TRBJ1-5; D gene uncertain. CDR1 and CDR2 (germline): LNHDA, SQIVND (reference sequence). The CDR3 contains 15 residues. V lost 6 bases and J lost 0, with 12 bases in between. The CDR3 DNA is TGTGCCAGTAGATGGGCGGGCTTTAGCAATCAGCCCCAGCATTTT. This codes for CASRWAGFSNQPQHF.

V usage is TRBV12-3 or TRBV12-4 and J usage is TRBJ1-5; D not resolved. The CDR3 runs to 14 residues. V was cut by 3 bases and J by 1 base, with 7 bases left in between. The chain's CDR3 is CASSLQDSNQPQHF. CDR3 sequence (DNA): TGTGCCAGCAGTTTGCAGGACAGCAATCAGCCCCAGCATTTT.

This clonotype was detected many times. The chain combines TRBV7-2 with TRBJ2-7; perhaps TRBD2 as D (6 bases). The ends were cut back, 5 bases at V and 6 bases at J, with 14 bases in the middle. This CDR3 has 13 amino acids. The germline V gene encodes CDR1 SGHTA and CDR2 FQGNSA. The CDR3 coding sequence is TGTGCCAGCAGCGACCGGAGGGAGCGCGAGCAGTACTTC. This encodes CASSDRREREQYF.

The chain couples TRBV6-6 to TRBJ2-6; TRBD1 is a possible D gene (5 bases). V lost 5 bases, J lost 4 bases, and 12 bases lay in between. Germline V gives CDR1 MNHNY, CDR2 SVGAGI (reference sequence). The CDR3 is 15 residues long. This chain's CDR3 is CASSTTAAGANVLTF. CDR3 coding DNA: TGTGCCAGCAGTACGACAGCAGCAGGGGCCAACGTCCTGACTTTC.

This clonotype showed up just a few times. The rearrangement joins TRBV7-2 to TRBJ2-3; 14 nucleotides align to TRBD2. V lost 5 bases and J lost 6; bases outside the gene matches: 10. CDR1 and CDR2 from the germline V gene are SGHTA and FQGNSA. The CDR3 contains 17 residues. CDR3 coding DNA: TGTGCCAGCAGCGGACTAGCGGGGGGTAGTCTGCTGGATACGCAGTATTTT. Protein: CASSGLAGGSLLDTQYF.

In DNA form, the CDR3 reads TGTGCCAGCAGCACGGATCAGGACTCTGGAAACACCATATATTTT. As protein: CASSTDQDSGNTIYF. The rearrangement joins TRBV13 to TRBJ1-3; D remains unclear. Germline CDR1 PRHDT, CDR2 FYEKMQ (reference sequence). The CDR3 runs to 15 residues. V was trimmed by 5 bases and J by 0 bases, leaving 11 bases between them.

The rearrangement uses TRBV7-2 and TRBJ2-3, with 11 bases matching TRBD2. This CDR3 comprises 15 residues. Per germline, CDR1 SGHTA and CDR2 FQGNSA. Germline trimming cut 5 bases from V and 4 bases from J; bases unmatched to any gene: 5. CDR3 in DNA: TGTGCCAGCAGCCTTAGCGGGGGGGCGTCAGATACGCAGTATTTT. Translating it yields CASSLSGGASDTQYF. Looking up the rest from reference TRBV7-2 and TRBJ2-3 gives the full variable domain: GAGVSQSPSNKVTEKGKDVELRCDPISGHTALYWYRQSLGQGLEFLIYFQGNSAPDKSGLPSDRFSAERTGGSVSTLTIQRTQQEDSAVYLCASSLSGGASDTQYFGPGTRLTVL.

V is TRBV23-1 and J is TRBJ2-2; D unclear. TRBV23-1 is placed among ORFs of uncertain function. Trimming removed 3 bases at V and 0 bases at J, with 2 bases between. There are 13 residues in the CDR3. This CDR3 is CASSQANTGELFF. The CDR3 bases are TGCGCCAGCAGTCAGGCGAACACCGGGGAGCTGTTTTTT.

A few counts support this clonotype. The V gene is TRBV5-5, the J gene TRBJ1-5, with unresolved D. V was clipped by 1 base and J by 6 bases, with 14 bases between them. The CDR3 sequence is 15 residues long. Per the germline V gene, CDR1 is SGHKS and CDR2 is YYEKEE (reference sequence). CDR3 residues: CASSLLWELGQPQHF. The DNA of the CDR3 is TGTGCCAGCAGCTTGTTGTGGGAATTAGGTCAGCCCCAGCATTTT.

There are many counts of this clonotype. This chain uses TRBV5-1 with TRBJ2-3; 8 bases are a match to TRBD1. Trimming removed 6 bases from V and 0 bases from J; junction bases left unmatched: 6. Germline V gene sequence: CDR1 SGHRS, CDR2 YFSETQ. CDR3 length: 15 amino acids. CDR3 sequence: CASTPGGRSTDTQYF. DNA for the CDR3: TGCGCCAGCACGCCAGGGGGCAGGAGCACAGATACGCAGTATTTT.

This clonotype was seen only once. This chain connects TRBV29-1 to TRBJ1-4; TRBD1 is a possible D gene (5 bases). Germline V gene lookup returns CDR1 SQVTM and CDR2 ANQGSEA. Trimming pared 6 bases from V and 0 bases from J, leaving 11 bases between. The CDR3 is 14 amino acids. For the CDR3, the DNA is TGCAGCGTACGAAGGGGAGCAACTAATGAAAAACTGTTTTTT. Translating gives CSVRRGATNEKLFF.

This clonotype was seen a few times. CDR3 sequence (DNA): TGTGCCAGCAGTTTGGAGGGCGGAAGCTCCTACAATGAGCAGTTCTTC. It specifies CASSLEGGSSYNEQFF. The V gene is TRBV2, the J gene TRBJ2-1; a weak D match, TRBD2 (6 bases). Trimming shortened V by 5 bases and J by 0 bases, and 14 bases separated the two germline ends. CDR1 SNHLY and CDR2 FYNNEI come from the germline V gene. The CDR3 covers 16 residues.

The chain joins TRBV2 to TRBJ1-5; the D is unclear. V lost 6 bases to trimming and J lost 7 bases, with 19 bases between them. Germline V gives CDR1 SNHLY, CDR2 FYNNEI. This CDR3 has 15 residues. In DNA, the CDR3 is TGTGCCAGCAGAAATAACGGTGGTTCGGAACAGCCCCAGCATTTT. Translated: CASRNNGGSEQPQHF.

Only a few counts were recorded for this clonotype. This chain joins TRBV5-1 and TRBJ2-5; 7 bases map to TRBD2. V lost 4 bases to trimming and J lost 5 bases; unmatched junction nucleotides: 8. The germline CDR1 and CDR2 sequences are SGHRS and YFSETQ. The CDR3 length is 14 residues. In DNA form, the CDR3 reads TGCGCCAGCAGCCACGGACTAGTCGAGGAGACCCAGTACTTC. This gives the protein CASSHGLVEETQYF. The full variable domain, with the rest looked up from reference TRBV5-1 and TRBJ2-5, is KAGVTQTPRYLIKTRGQQVTLSCSPISGHRSVSWYQQTPGQGLQFLFEYFSETQRNKGNFPGRFSGRQFSNSRSEMNVSTLELGDSALYLCASSHGLVEETQYFGPGTRLLVL.

J is TRBJ2-7 and V is TRBV7-2; TRBD2 is a possible D gene (6 bases). CDR3 length: 13 residues. The germline CDR1 and CDR2 sequences are SGHTA and FQGNSA. Trimming shortened V by 6 bases and J by 4 bases, and 13 bases separated the two germline ends. CDR3 in DNA: TGTGCCAGCAGGTACTCGGGGAGGTACGAGCAGTACTTC. Translation: CASRYSGRYEQYF. The full variable domain, with the rest looked up from reference TRBV7-2 and TRBJ2-7, is GAGVSQSPSNKVTEKGKDVELRCDPISGHTALYWYRQSLGQGLEFLIYFQGNSAPDKSGLPSDRFSAERTGGSVSTLTIQRTQQEDSAVYLCASRYSGRYEQYFGPGTRLTVT.

As regards this clonotype: A read error may account for a junction end that differs from germline. The V call is TRBV19, the J call TRBJ2-7; TRBD1 might be the D (6 bases). This CDR3 contains 13 residues. Germline V gene sequence: CDR1 LNHDA, CDR2 SQIVND (reference sequence). DNA of the CDR3: TGTGCCAGTAGGACAGGTAATTCCTCCGAGCAGTACTTC. It yields the protein CASRTGNSSEQYF.

There are many counts of this clonotype. This rearrangement joins TRBV12-3 or TRBV12-4 to TRBJ2-3, with 7 bases fitting TRBD1. The CDR3 has 13 amino acids. The junction had 7 bases not matched to a gene; V was cut back by 4 bases and J by 9 bases. DNA for the CDR3: TGTGCCAGCAGTTCTCTGACAGGGCCGACGCAGTATTTT. Translation: CASSSLTGPTQYF.

This clonotype was picked up a small number of times. V and J are TRBV7-8 and TRBJ2-3, with D unresolved. Germline CDR1 SGHVS, CDR2 FQNEAQ. V was clipped by 4 bases and J by 5 bases, with 10 bases between them. The CDR3 contains 13 residues. The CDR3 sequence: CASSWLIGDTQYF. The CDR3 nucleotides read TGTGCCAGCAGCTGGCTAATTGGAGATACGCAGTATTTT. The complete variable domain, with remaining parts taken from reference TRBV7-8 and TRBJ2-3, reads GAGVSQSPRYKVAKRGQDVALRCDPISGHVSLFWYQQALGQGPEFLTYFQNEAQLDKSGLPSDRFFAERPEGSVSTLKIQRTQQEDSAVYLCASSWLIGDTQYFGPGTRLTVL.

The CDR3, as DNA: TGCGCCAGCGGGCTGACAGGGCTTAACACCGGGGAGCTGTTTTTT. This translates into CASGLTGLNTGELFF. This chain connects TRBV5-1 to TRBJ2-2; 7 nucleotides agree with TRBD1. The CDR3 consists of 15 residues. Germline V gene sequence: CDR1 SGHRS, CDR2 YFSETQ. V lost 7 bases, J lost 2 bases, and 8 bases stayed unmatched. The whole variable domain, remainder taken from reference TRBV5-1 and TRBJ2-2, is KAGVTQTPRYLIKTRGQQVTLSCSPISGHRSVSWYQQTPGQGLQFLFEYFSETQRNKGNFPGRFSGRQFSNSRSEMNVSTLELGDSALYLCASGLTGLNTGELFFGEGSRLTVL.

This clonotype was detected a few times. This rearrangement joins TRBV5-5 to TRBJ1-2; D may be TRBD1 (5 bases). This CDR3 contains 14 residues. Germline CDR1 SGHKS, CDR2 YYEKEE (reference sequence). Trimming pared 0 bases from V and 8 bases from J, leaving 14 bases between. CDR3 nucleotides: TGTGCCAGCAGCTTGGGGGGACGGGTTATCGGCTACACCTTC. Its translation: CASSLGGRVIGYTF.

V and J are TRBV5-5 and TRBJ1-6; D remains unclear. V lost 6 bases, J lost 6 bases, and 10 bases lay in between. CDR1 is SGHKS and CDR2 is YYEKEE in the germline V gene (reference sequence). This CDR3 is built from 13 residues. The CDR3 protein is CASTFAVNSPLHF. Here the CDR3 DNA reads TGTGCCAGCACGTTCGCAGTTAATTCACCCCTCCACTTT.

The chain combines TRBV6-2 or TRBV6-3 with TRBJ2-7; tentative D call: TRBD2 (6 bases). The CDR3 runs 16 residues. Germline V gives CDR1 MNHEY, CDR2 SVGEGT. Trimming removed 0 bases at V and 2 bases at J, with 14 bases between. CDR3 sequence (DNA): TGTGCCAGCAGTTACTCTCGGAGGGAAACAACCTACGAGCAGTACTTC. It codes for CASSYSRRETTYEQYF.

The chain carries TRBV15 and TRBJ2-3; TRBD1 agrees at 7 bases. The trim removed 7 bases at V and 8 bases at J, leaving 12 bases unmatched. CDR1 is LNHNV and CDR2 is YYDKDF in the germline V gene (reference sequence). The CDR3 length is 14 residues. The CDR3 reads CATTSRGLEVTQYF. CDR3 coding DNA: TGTGCCACCACTTCAAGGGGGCTTGAGGTTACGCAGTATTTT.